This T cell receptor beta chain was documented in a study of blood T cell repertoires in COVID-19. TCRdb's table, derived via immunoSEQ multiplex PCR, lists solely in-frame clones and lacks some. The sample includes some 200,000 clones, 70% to 90% of them seen just once. The CDR3 contains 19 residues. Per the germline V gene, CDR1 is MGHRA and CDR2 is YSYEKL. The V and J ends lost 2 bases and 5 bases, in that order; junction bases with no gene match: 18. The sample consisted of peripheral blood. This sequence originates from a man between 60 and 75 years old with active or convalescent COVID-19. The chain uses TRBV4-1 and TRBJ2-3; 8 bases map to TRBD2. CDR3 sequence: CASSQRPPRGVPRGDTQYF. DNA for the CDR3: TGCGCCAGCAGCCAACGTCCCCCGCGGGGGGTTCCCAGGGGAGATACGCAGTATTTT.